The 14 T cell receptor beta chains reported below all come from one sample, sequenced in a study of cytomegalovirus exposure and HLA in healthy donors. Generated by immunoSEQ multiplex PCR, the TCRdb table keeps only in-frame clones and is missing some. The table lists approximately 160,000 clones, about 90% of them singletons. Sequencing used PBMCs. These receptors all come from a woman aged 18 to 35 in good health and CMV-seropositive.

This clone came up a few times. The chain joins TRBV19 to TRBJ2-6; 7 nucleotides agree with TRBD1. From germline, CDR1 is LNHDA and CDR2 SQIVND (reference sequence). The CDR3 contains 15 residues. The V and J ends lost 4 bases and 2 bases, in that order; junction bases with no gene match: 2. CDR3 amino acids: CASSSTGAGANVLTF. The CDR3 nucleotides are TGTGCCAGTAGTAGTACAGGGGCTGGGGCCAACGTCCTGACTTTC. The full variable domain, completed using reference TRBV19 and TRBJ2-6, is DGGITQSPKYLFRKEGQNVTLSCEQNLNHDAMYWYRQDPGQGLRLIYYSQIVNDFQKGDIAEGYSVSREKKESFPLTVTSAQKNPTAFYLCASSSTGAGANVLTFGAGSRLTVL.

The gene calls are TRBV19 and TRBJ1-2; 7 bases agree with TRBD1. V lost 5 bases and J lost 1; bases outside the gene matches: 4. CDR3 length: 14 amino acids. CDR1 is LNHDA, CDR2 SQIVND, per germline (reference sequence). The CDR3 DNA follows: TGTGCCAGTAGTCGGGACAGACTTAACTATGGCTACACCTTC. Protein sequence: CASSRDRLNYGYTF.

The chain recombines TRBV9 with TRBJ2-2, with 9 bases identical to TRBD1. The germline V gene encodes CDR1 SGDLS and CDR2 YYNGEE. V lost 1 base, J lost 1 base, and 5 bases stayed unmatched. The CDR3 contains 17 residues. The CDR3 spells CASSVTGGKGNTGELFF. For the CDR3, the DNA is TGTGCCAGCAGCGTAACAGGGGGCAAAGGGAACACCGGGGAGCTGTTTTTT.

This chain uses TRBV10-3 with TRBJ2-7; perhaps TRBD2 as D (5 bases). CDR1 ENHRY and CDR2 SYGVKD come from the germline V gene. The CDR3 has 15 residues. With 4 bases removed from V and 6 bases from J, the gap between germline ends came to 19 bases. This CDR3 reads CAISVSSGSSAEQYF. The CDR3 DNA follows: TGTGCCATCAGTGTGTCGAGTGGGAGCTCCGCCGAGCAGTACTTC.

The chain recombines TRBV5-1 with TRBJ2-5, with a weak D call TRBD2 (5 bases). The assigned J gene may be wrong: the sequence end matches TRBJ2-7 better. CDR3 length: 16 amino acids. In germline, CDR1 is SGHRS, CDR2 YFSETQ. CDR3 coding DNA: TGCGCCAGCAGCTTGGAAGGAGGTCAGGCGGCCGACGAGCAGTACTTC. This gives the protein CASSLEGGQAADEQYF.

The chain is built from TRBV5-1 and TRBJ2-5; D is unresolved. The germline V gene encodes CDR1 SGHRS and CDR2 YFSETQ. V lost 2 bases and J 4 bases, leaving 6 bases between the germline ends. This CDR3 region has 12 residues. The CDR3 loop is CASSFSGETQYF. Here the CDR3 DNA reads TGCGCCAGCAGCTTCAGTGGAGAGACCCAGTACTTC. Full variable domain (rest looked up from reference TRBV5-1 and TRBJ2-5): KAGVTQTPRYLIKTRGQQVTLSCSPISGHRSVSWYQQTPGQGLQFLFEYFSETQRNKGNFPGRFSGRQFSNSRSEMNVSTLELGDSALYLCASSFSGETQYFGPGTRLLVL.

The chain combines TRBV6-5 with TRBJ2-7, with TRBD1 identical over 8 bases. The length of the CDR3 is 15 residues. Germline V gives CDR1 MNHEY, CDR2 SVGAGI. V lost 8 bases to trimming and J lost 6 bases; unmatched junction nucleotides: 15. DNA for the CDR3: TGTGCCAGCCGGAAAGACAGGGGCGACAATTGCGAGCAGTACTTC. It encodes CASRKDRGDNCEQYF.

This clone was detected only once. CDR3 in DNA: TGCGCCAGCAGCCAACCAGCGGGGAGGGCAGATACGCAGTATTTT. It yields the protein CASSQPAGRADTQYF. The chain couples TRBV4-1 to TRBJ2-3; 7 nucleotides line up with TRBD2. CDR3 length: 15 amino acids. V lost 2 bases to trimming and J lost 4 bases; unmatched junction nucleotides: 6. CDR1 is MGHRA, CDR2 YSYEKL, per germline.

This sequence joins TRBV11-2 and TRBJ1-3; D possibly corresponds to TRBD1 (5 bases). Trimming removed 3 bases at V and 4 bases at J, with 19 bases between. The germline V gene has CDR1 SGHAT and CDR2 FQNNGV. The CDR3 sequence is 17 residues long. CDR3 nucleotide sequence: TGTGCCAGCAGCTTGGAATGGGCAGGGAGGTCGGGAAACACCATATATTTT. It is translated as CASSLEWAGRSGNTIYF.

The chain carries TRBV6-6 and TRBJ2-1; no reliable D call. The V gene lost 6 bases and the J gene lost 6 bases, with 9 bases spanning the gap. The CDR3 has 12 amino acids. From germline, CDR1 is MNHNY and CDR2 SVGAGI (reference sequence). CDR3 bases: TGTGCCAGCAGCCAGAGAGGCAATGAGCAGTTCTTC. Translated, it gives CASSQRGNEQFF.

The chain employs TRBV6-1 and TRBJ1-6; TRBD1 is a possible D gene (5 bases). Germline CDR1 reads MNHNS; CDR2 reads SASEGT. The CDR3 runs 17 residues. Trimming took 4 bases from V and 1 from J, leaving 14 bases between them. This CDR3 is CASSGIFGGSYNSPLHF. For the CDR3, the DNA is TGTGCCAGCAGTGGAATTTTCGGGGGATCCTATAATTCACCCCTCCACTTT.

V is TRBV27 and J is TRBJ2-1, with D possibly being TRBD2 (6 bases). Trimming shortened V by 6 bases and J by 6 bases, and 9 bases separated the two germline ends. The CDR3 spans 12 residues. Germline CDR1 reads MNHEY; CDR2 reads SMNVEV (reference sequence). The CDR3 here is CASSLAPNEQFF. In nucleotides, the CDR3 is TGTGCCAGCAGCCTAGCGCCCAATGAGCAGTTCTTC.

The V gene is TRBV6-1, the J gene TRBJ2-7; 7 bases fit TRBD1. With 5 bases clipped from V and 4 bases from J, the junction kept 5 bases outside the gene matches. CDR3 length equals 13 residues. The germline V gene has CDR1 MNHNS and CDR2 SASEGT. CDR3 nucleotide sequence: TGTGCCAGCAGTACAGGGGTGAGGTACGAGCAGTACTTC. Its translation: CASSTGVRYEQYF.

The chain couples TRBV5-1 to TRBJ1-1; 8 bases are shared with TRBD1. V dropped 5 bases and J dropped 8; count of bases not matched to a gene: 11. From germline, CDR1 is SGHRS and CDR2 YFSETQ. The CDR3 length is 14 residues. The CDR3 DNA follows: TGCGCCAGCAGTTCCCGGGGACAGGAAAAGGAAGCTTTCTTT. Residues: CASSSRGQEKEAFF. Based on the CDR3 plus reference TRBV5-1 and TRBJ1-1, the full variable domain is KAGVTQTPRYLIKTRGQQVTLSCSPISGHRSVSWYQQTPGQGLQFLFEYFSETQRNKGNFPGRFSGRQFSNSRSEMNVSTLELGDSALYLCASSSRGQEKEAFFGQGTRLTVV.